This entry concerns a single T cell receptor (beta chain). Its antigen remains unknown. Everyone who donated was a healthy bone marrow donor. The entry originates in a study of cytomegalovirus exposure and HLA in healthy donors. Findings and caveats of the study: Cytomegalovirus association was listed for 164 TCR beta chains. As was reported, the classifier diagnosed cytomegalovirus status with high specificity and sensitivity.

V was cut by 0 bases and J by 2 bases, with 11 bases left in between. The germline V gene encodes CDR1 MNHEY and CDR2 SVGAGI. The CDR3 loop spans 15 amino acids. Both 60 Vbeta primers and 13 Jbeta primers went into the PCR. Generated by immunoSEQ multiplex PCR, the TCRdb table keeps only in-frame clones and is missing some. The sample has over 120,000 clones; around 78% are singletons. The chain uses TRBV6-5 and TRBJ2-7; possibly TRBD1 for D (5 bases). This sequence originates from a woman aged 18-29 years in good health and CMV-seropositive. Input material: PBMCs. CDR3 DNA: TGTGCCAGCAGTTACTCGTCAGGCAGGGCCTACGAGCAGTACTTC. Protein sequence: CASSYSSGRAYEQYF.